This T cell receptor (beta chain) stems from a study of multiple sclerosis patients with progressive multifocal leukoencephalopathy. Unmatched junction bases numbered 5, after V lost 1 base and J lost 7 bases. CDR3 length equals 15 residues. In germline, CDR1 is WNHNN, CDR2 SYGVQD (reference sequence). The method was immunoSEQ multiplex PCR; TCRdb's version includes in-frame clones alone and lacks a portion of them. Of tens of thousands of clones listed, 85% to 95% are singletons. Time point described: before natalizumab initiation. Before the first natalizumab infusion, T0 blood samples were taken. The rearrangement links TRBV10-1 to TRBJ2-3; 10 bases fit TRBD2. The TCR originated in a man aged 25-45 years with multiple sclerosis. The sequenced sample was PBMCs. The CDR3 region is CASSEFLAGENTQYF. In DNA, the CDR3 is TGCGCCAGCAGTGAGTTCCTAGCGGGAGAAAATACGCAGTATTTT.